One sample yielded the 14 T cell receptor delta chains listed below, sequenced in a study of γδ T cells in repeated Plasmodium falciparum infection. Vgamma9/Vdelta2+ and Vdelta2-negative gammadelta T cells were flow-sorted from PBMC for bulk sequencing. TCRdb reapplied CATT to the multiplex PCR reads. The sample carries about 50,000 delta-chain clones, approximately 2% recorded once. Material: gamma-delta T cells from blood. These receptors all stem from a pool of human donors (malaria-infected and uninfected, not separated).

This clone has ten or more counts. This likely stems from a read error, as it lies one base from a far larger clone. This CDR3 is also generated by other DNA sequences in the sample. The V and J genes are TRDV2 and TRDJ1, with TRDD3 matching 8 bases. The J gene was missing in TCRdb and was found by matching the end of the DNA to germline. CDR3 length: 19 amino acids. Germline V gene data show CDR1 as GEAIGNYY and CDR2 as EKD. The V gene end was trimmed by 1 base and the J gene end by 0 bases; junction bases not matched to a gene: 15. This CDR3 is CACDTLRTGGLHYTDKLIF. The CDR3, as DNA: TGTGCCTGTGACACTTTGAGGACTGGGGGCCTTCATTACACCGATAAACTCATCTTT.

Details on this clone: TCRdb's protein for this DNA is that of a much larger clone and differs from the translation at residue 21, likely a read error; the protein shown is the DNA translation. V gene TRDV1 was called; the J gene was not; the table's D call, TRDD3, has no DNA check behind it. Looked up from germline, CDR1 is TSWWSYY and CDR2 is QGS. There are 23 residues in the CDR3. In DNA form, the CDR3 reads TGTGCTCTTGGGGCCCCAGGGCCCCCTTCCTACTTACCCATTATACGGTACACCGATAAACCCATCTTT. Its translation is CALGAPGPPSYLPIIRYTDKPIF.

A note on this clone: A far larger clone is a single base away, which makes a read error likely. The same CDR3 can be traced to other DNA sequences in this sample. This chain connects TRDV1 to TRDJ1; TRDD3 might be the D (5 bases). TCRdb is silent on the J gene; assignment here came from matching the DNA to germline. Germline CDR1 and CDR2: TSWWSYY and QGS. The CDR3 spans 22 residues. In nucleotides, the CDR3 is TGTGCCCTTGGGGAACTCTTCTATAACAGCCACTGCCCTTTTGAACCCACCGATAAACTCATCTTT. Amino acid sequence: CALGELFYNSHCPFEPTDKLIF.

As to this clone: TCRdb's entry gives the protein of a much larger clone, which mismatches this DNA's translation at residue 10, likely from a read error; the protein reported here is translated from the DNA. This sequence joins TRDV3 and TRDJ1; 13 nucleotides align to TRDD3. The J gene comes from matching the DNA to germline here; TCRdb lacks it. Unmatched junction bases numbered 31, after V lost 0 bases and J lost 3 bases. Germline V lookup: CDR1 TVYSNPD, CDR2 GDNSRS (reference sequence). This CDR3 contains 24 residues. CDR3 DNA sequence: TGTGCCTTTAGCTTACCAGACCAGGGCTTTCCTACCAGTACTGGGGGATACGAGGCCGATAAACTCATCTTT. Translated, it gives CAFSLPDQGFPTSTGGYEADKLIF.

Turning to this clone: The protein recorded in TCRdb matches a much larger clone and deviates from this DNA's translation at residue 9, suggesting a read error; the protein here is obtained by translating the DNA. The CDR3 DNA is TGTGCCTGTGACCTACTGGGGGAGAGGTCCTTCGATAAACTCATCTTT. Encoded protein: CACDLLGERSFDKLIF. The chain links TRDV2 to TRDJ1; 9 positions agree with TRDD3. In the absence of a J gene in TCRdb, the DNA was matched to germline to assign it here. Germline V gene sequence: CDR1 GEAIGNYY, CDR2 EKD. V shed 3 bases and J 4 bases; nucleotides not matched to a gene: 11. The CDR3 runs to 16 residues.

In the case of this clone: Since a far larger clone is one base different, this is likely a read error. Other DNA sequences in this specimen translate into the identical CDR3. The genes are TRDV2 and TRDJ1; 13 bases are a match to TRDD3. TCRdb is silent on the J gene; assignment here came from matching the DNA to germline. CDR1 and CDR2 from the germline V gene are GEAIGNYY and EKD. This CDR3 comprises 22 residues. The V and J ends lost 2 bases and 0 bases, in that order; junction bases with no gene match: 20. CDR3 DNA sequence: TGTGCCTGTGACATTATAACTGGGGGATACGGACAAACCTCGCAAGACACCGATAAACTCATCTTT. Translation: CACDIITGGYGQTSQDTDKLIF.

Worth noting for this clone: The amino acid sequence in TCRdb belongs to a much larger clone and departs from this DNA's translation at residue 20, likely a sequencing read error; the sequence shown is translated from the DNA. The gene calls are TRDV1 and TRDJ1; 13 bases line up with TRDD3. Assignment of the J gene here rests on matching the DNA to germline, because TCRdb gives none. There are 24 residues in the CDR3. Germline V gene data show CDR1 as TSWWSYY and CDR2 as QGS. In nucleotides, the CDR3 is TGTGCTCTTGGGGAAGCGGTAGGAACGGTCAAAACTCCGTACTGGGGGATACGCACCGCTAAACTCATCTTT. Translating it yields CALGEAVGTVKTPYWGIRTAKLIF.

Only a few counts were recorded for this clone. A far larger clone is one base from this, pointing to a likely read error. This CDR3 is also generated by other DNA sequences in the sample. The V gene is TRDV1, the J gene TRDJ1; TRDD2 or TRDD3 may be the D gene (7 bases each). Trimming shortened V by 2 bases and J by 2 bases, and 45 bases separated the two germline ends. CDR1 is TSWWSYY and CDR2 is QGS in the germline V gene. This CDR3 region has 26 residues. CDR3 bases: TGTGCTCTTGGGGAATCACGGCCTTCCTTATCCGATTGGGGGACTCCTTTTTACATTTTGACCGATAAACTCATCTTT. Translation: CALGESRPSLSDWGTPFYILTDKLIF.

Notes on this clone: A far larger clone differs by one base, so this is likely a read error. This CDR3 is also generated by other DNA sequences in the sample. The chain recombines TRDV1 with TRDJ1; D is undetermined. Germline matching of the DNA provided the J gene here, since TCRdb leaves it blank. Per germline, CDR1 TSWWSYY and CDR2 QGS. This CDR3 has 15 residues. Between the trimmed V and J ends, which lost 9 bases and 0 bases, there was a span of 17 bases. The DNA of the CDR3 is TGTGCTCTAGGGACCCCCCTAACGTACACCGATAAACTCATCTTT. Translating gives CALGTPLTYTDKLIF.

As to this clone: This DNA's translation and the protein TCRdb lists, from a much larger clone, do not match at residue 11, likely due to a read error; the protein shown is translated from the DNA. The V call is TRDV2, the J call TRDJ1, with 11 positions matching TRDD3. TCRdb does not report a J gene; here it was assigned by matching the DNA to germline references. The junction had 10 bases not matched to a gene; V was cut back by 4 bases and J by 1 base. Per the germline V gene, CDR1 is GEAIGNYY and CDR2 is EKD. The CDR3 extends over 17 amino acids. CDR3 region: CACDILGDNRCTDKLIF. The CDR3 nucleotides are TGTGCCTGTGATATACTGGGGGATAACCGATGCACCGATAAACTCATCTTT.

This clone came up a few times. An end of the junction does not agree with germline; a read error may underlie this. The sample holds other DNA sequences that translate to the same CDR3. V gene TRDV1 combines with J gene TRDJ1, with TRDD3 identical over 11 bases. The CDR3 has 23 amino acids. CDR1 and CDR2 (germline): TSWWSYY, QGS. The CDR3: CALGEGHQNIPYLLYWGISRLIF. The CDR3, as DNA: TGTGCTCTCGGGGAGGGTCACCAGAATATCCCTTACCTACTATACTGGGGGATAAGTAGACTCATCTTT.

In this sample, this clone turned up many times. This DNA's translation differs at residue 5 from TCRdb's protein, which comes from a much larger clone; a read error is likely, and the protein shown is translated from the DNA. The V and J genes are TRDV1 and TRDJ1; D may be TRDD2 (7 bases). The J gene, absent from TCRdb, was called here by matching the DNA to germline. There are 21 residues in the CDR3. V lost 5 bases and J 0 bases, leaving 31 bases between the germline ends. Germline values: CDR1 TSWWSYY, CDR2 QGS. This CDR3 is CALGHLLPLLGIPMYTDKLIF. CDR3 nucleotides: TGTGCTCTTGGGCATCTCCTTCCTTTATTGGGGATCCCCATGTACACCGATAAACTCATCTTT.

This clone was detected only a few times. The amino acid sequence in TCRdb belongs to a much larger clone and departs from this DNA's translation at residue 13, likely a sequencing read error; the sequence shown is translated from the DNA. The rearrangement uses TRDV1 and TRDJ1; 9 nucleotides line up with TRDD3. TCRdb is silent on the J gene; assignment here came from matching the DNA to germline. The germline CDR1 and CDR2 sequences are TSWWSYY and QGS. V shed 0 bases, J shed 9 bases, and the junction held 20 bases outside the gene matches. The CDR3 has 19 amino acids. DNA of the CDR3: TGTGCTCTTGGGGAACTTAGGGCCCCTCCAAATTCTAGGGGATACGAACTCATCTTT. It yields the protein CALGELRAPPNSRGYELIF.

This clone is medium-sized within its sample. The chain joins TRAV38-2/DV8 to TRDJ1, with 11 bases identical to TRDD3. The V gene's germline CDR1 is TSESDYY and CDR2 QEAYKQQN. CDR3 length: 20 amino acids. V trimming: 5 bases; J trimming: 4 bases; junction bases outside the gene matches: 22. As DNA, the CDR3 is TGTGCTTATAGTTCCCCCCTACTTGGGGGATACGCGGGCCAGAGCGATAAACTCATCTTT. Protein product: CAYSSPLLGGYAGQSDKLIF.